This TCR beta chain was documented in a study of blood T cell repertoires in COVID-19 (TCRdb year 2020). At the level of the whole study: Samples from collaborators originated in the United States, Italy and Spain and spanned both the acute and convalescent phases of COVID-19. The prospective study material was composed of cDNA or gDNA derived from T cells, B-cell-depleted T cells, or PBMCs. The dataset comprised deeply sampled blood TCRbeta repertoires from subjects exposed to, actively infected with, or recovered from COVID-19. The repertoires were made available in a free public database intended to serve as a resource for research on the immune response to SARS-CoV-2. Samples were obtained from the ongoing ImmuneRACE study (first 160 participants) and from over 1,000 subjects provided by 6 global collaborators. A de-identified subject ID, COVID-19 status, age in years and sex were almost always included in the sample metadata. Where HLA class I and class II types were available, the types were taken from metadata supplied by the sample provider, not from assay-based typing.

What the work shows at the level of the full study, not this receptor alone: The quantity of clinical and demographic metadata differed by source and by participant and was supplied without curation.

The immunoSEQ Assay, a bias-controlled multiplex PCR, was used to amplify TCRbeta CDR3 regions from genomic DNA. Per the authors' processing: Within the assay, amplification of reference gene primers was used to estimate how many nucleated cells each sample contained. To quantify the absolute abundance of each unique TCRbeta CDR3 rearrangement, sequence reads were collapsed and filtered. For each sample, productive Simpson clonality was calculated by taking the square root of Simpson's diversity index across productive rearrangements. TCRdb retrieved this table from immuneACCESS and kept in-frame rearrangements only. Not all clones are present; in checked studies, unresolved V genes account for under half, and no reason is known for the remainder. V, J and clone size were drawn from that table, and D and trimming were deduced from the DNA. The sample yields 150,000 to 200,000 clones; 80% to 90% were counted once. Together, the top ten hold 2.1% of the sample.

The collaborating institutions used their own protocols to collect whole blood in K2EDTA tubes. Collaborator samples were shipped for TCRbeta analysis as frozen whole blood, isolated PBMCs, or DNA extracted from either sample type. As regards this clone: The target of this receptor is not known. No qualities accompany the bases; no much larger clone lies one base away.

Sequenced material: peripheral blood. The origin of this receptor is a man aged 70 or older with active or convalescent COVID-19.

CDR3 sequence: CASSYLTRANEQFF. The DNA sequence is TGTGCCAGCAGTTACCTGACTAGGGCCAATGAGCAGTTCTTC. This chain is built from TRBV6-2 or TRBV6-3 and TRBJ2-1; 6 matching bases give a weak D call of TRBD2. Its CDR3 holds 14 amino acids, cysteine through phenylalanine. The retained sequence is limited to the CDR3, 42 bases, with the frame set at the first base. The junction carries 11 bases between V and J, which are trimmed by 2 bases and 6 bases respectively. Reading the germline V gene gives CDR1 MNHEY and CDR2 SVGEGT.